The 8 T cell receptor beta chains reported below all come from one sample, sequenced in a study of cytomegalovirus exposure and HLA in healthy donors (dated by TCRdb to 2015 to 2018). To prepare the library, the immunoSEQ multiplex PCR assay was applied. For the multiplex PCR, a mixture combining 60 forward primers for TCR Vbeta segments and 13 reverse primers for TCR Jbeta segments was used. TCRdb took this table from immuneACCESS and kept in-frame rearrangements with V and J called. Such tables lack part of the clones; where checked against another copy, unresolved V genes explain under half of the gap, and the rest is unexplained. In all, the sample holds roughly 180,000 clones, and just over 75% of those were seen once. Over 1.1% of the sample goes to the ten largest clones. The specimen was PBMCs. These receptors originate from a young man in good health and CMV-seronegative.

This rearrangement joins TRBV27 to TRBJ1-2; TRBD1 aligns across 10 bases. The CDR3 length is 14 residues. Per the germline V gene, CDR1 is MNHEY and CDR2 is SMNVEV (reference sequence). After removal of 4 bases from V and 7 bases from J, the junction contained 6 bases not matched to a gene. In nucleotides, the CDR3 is TGTGCCAGCAGTTCGGGGACAGGGGTTGGTGGCTACACCTTC. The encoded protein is CASSSGTGVGGYTF.

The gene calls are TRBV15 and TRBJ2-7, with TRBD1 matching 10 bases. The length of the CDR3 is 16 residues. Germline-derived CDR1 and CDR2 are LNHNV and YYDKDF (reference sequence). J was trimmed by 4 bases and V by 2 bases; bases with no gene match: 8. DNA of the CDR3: TGTGCCACCAGCAGATTTGGGGGGGACAGGGGATACGAGCAGTACTTC. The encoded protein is CATSRFGGDRGYEQYF.

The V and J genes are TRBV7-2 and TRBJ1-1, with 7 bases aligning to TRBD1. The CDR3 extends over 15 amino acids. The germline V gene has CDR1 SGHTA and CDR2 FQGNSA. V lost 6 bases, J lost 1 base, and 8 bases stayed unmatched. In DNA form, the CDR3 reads TGTGCCAGCAGTCGGACCGGGACAGCGAACACTGAAGCTTTCTTT. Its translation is CASSRTGTANTEAFF.

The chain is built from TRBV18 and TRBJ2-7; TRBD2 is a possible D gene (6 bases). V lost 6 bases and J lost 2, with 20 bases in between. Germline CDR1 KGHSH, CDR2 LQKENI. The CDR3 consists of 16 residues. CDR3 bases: TGTGCCAGCTCGCCCAGGGCTGGGACTGCCGCCTACGAGCAGTACTTC. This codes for CASSPRAGTAAYEQYF.

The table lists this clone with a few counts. The CDR3 DNA reads TGTGCCTGGAGTTCATCCAGGGGGTCACATGAAAAACTGTTTTTT. It yields the protein CAWSSSRGSHEKLFF. V usage is TRBV30 and J usage is TRBJ1-4, with TRBD1 matching 7 bases. The germline CDR1 and CDR2 sequences are GTSNPN and SVGIG (reference sequence). The CDR3 sequence is 15 residues long. The J segment lost 6 bases and the V segment lost 2 bases, leaving 9 bases of the junction unmatched.

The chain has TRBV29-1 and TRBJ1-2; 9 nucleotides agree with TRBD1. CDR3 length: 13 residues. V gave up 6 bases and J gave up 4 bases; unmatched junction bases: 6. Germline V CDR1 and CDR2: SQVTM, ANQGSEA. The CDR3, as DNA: TGCAGCGTGCTCAGGGACAGGGCCTATGGCTACACCTTC. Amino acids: CSVLRDRAYGYTF.

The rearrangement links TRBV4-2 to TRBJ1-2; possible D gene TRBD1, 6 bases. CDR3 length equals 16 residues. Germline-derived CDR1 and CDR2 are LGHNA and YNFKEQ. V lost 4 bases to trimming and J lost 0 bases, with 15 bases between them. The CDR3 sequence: CASSPGTSRTNYGYTF. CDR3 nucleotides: TGTGCCAGCAGCCCGGGGACATCTAGGACTAACTATGGCTACACCTTC.

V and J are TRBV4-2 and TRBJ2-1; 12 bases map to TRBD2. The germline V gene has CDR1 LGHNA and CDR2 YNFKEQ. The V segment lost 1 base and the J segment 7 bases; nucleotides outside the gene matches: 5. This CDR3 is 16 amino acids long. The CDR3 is CASSQVTSGGANEQFF. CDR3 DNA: TGTGCCAGCAGCCAAGTGACTAGCGGGGGTGCGAATGAGCAGTTCTTC.